The 14 T cell receptor beta chains presented below share a single source sample, sequenced in a study of memory CD4+ T cells and cytomegalovirus serostatus. Measured with immunoSEQ multiplex PCR; TCRdb has only the in-frame clones, and not every one. This sample yields over 50,000 clones, of which around 86% are seen a single time; 0.88% belongs to the top ten. Single viable CD3+CD4+CD8-CD45RO+ cells were sorted as the memory CD4+ T cells. Sequenced input: memory CD4+ T cells from blood. The receptors were gathered from an adult in good health and CMV-seronegative.

The chain employs TRBV30 and TRBJ2-1; 8 nucleotides match TRBD2. CDR3 size: 13 residues. Germline trimming cut 7 bases from V and 5 bases from J; bases unmatched to any gene: 7. CDR1 and CDR2 (germline): GTSNPN, SVGIG (reference sequence). Written as DNA, the CDR3 is TGTGCCTCCCCAGGACTAGCTAACAATGAGCAGTTCTTC. It specifies CASPGLANNEQFF.

This chain joins TRBV9 and TRBJ1-4; no definite D call. The V end lost 0 bases, the J end lost 0 bases, and 9 bases lay between the germline ends. The length of the CDR3 is 16 residues. CDR1 and CDR2 from the germline V gene are SGDLS and YYNGEE. CDR3 bases: TGTGCCAGCAGCGTAGGTGGATCCACAACTAATGAAAAACTGTTTTTT. Protein: CASSVGGSTTNEKLFF.

The chain couples TRBV6-1 to TRBJ2-7, with 9 bases aligning to TRBD1. Germline V lookup: CDR1 MNHNS, CDR2 SASEGT. V shed 4 bases, J shed 2 bases, and the junction held 9 bases outside the gene matches. The length of the CDR3 is 16 residues. CDR3 coding DNA: TGTGCCAGCAGTGGTAAGCGGGGACAGGGAACCTACGAGCAGTACTTC. This encodes CASSGKRGQGTYEQYF.

The count of this clone is one. V usage is TRBV18 and J usage is TRBJ1-5; TRBD1 agrees at 7 bases. The CDR3 covers 13 residues. V trimming: 3 bases; J trimming: 4 bases; junction bases outside the gene matches: 0. Per germline, CDR1 KGHSH and CDR2 LQKENI. The CDR3 spells CASSPGQNQPQHF. The CDR3 DNA reads as TGTGCCAGCTCACCGGGACAGAATCAGCCCCAGCATTTT.

A note on this clone: One junction end disagrees with the germline gene, perhaps due to a read error. CDR3 DNA: TGTGCCAGCAGCTTGGGGGGGGCGCAAGGGACCCAGTACTTC. Encoded protein: CASSLGGAQGTQYF. The chain recombines TRBV5-6 with TRBJ2-5; either TRBD1 or TRBD2 may fit D (6 bases each). Germline V gene sequence: CDR1 SGHDT, CDR2 YYEEEE. This CDR3 region has 14 residues.

This rearrangement joins TRBV7-9 to TRBJ2-1; unclear D gene. The CDR3 runs to 13 residues. V lost 1 base and J lost 6, with 7 bases in between. In germline, CDR1 is SEHNR, CDR2 FQNEAQ (reference sequence). CDR3 region: CASSLVRANEQFF. CDR3 coding DNA: TGTGCCAGCAGCTTAGTGAGAGCCAATGAGCAGTTCTTC.

The rearrangement links TRBV6-5 to TRBJ1-3; D call uncertain. Trimming left V 5 bases short and J 2 bases short, with 7 bases between. The CDR3 runs to 13 residues. The germline V gene encodes CDR1 MNHEY and CDR2 SVGAGI. CDR3 coding DNA: TGTGCCAGCAGTACCCTCACTGGAAACACCATATATTTT. This translates into CASSTLTGNTIYF.

The V call is TRBV28, the J call TRBJ2-7; D may be TRBD2 (6 bases). The CDR3 length is 14 residues. Germline V gene lookup returns CDR1 MDHEN and CDR2 SYDVKM. Deletions cut 10 bases from V and 7 bases from J, with 23 bases between. The CDR3 loop reads CATRSISGAREQYF. DNA for the CDR3: TGTGCCACCCGGAGCATCTCGGGAGCGCGTGAGCAGTACTTC.

V usage is TRBV28 and J usage is TRBJ2-7; D is unclear. Germline assignment: CDR1 MDHEN and CDR2 SYDVKM. V was cut by 4 bases and J by 2 bases, with 15 bases left in between. The CDR3 loop spans 15 amino acids. CDR3 sequence (DNA): TGTGCCAGCAGTTCCTATGAACAGAGAGCCTACGAGCAGTACTTC. Its protein product is CASSSYEQRAYEQYF.

The genes are TRBV11-2 and TRBJ2-5; the match to TRBD1 covers 7 bases. V gave up 5 bases and J gave up 3 bases; unmatched junction bases: 3. CDR3 length equals 13 residues. Germline V gene data show CDR1 as SGHAT and CDR2 as FQNNGV. The CDR3 loop is CASSLTGKETQYF. The CDR3 coding sequence is TGTGCCAGCAGCCTGACAGGGAAAGAGACCCAGTACTTC.

The chain recombines TRBV5-1 with TRBJ2-7; 11 positions match TRBD2. The CDR3 sequence is 18 residues long. Germline assignment: CDR1 SGHRS and CDR2 YFSETQ. The V and J ends lost 3 bases and 5 bases, in that order; junction bases with no gene match: 16. The CDR3 region has the DNA TGCGCCAGCAGCTCCCACCTTGGGCTAGCGGGGGGAAGGAACGAGCAGTACTTC. As protein: CASSSHLGLAGGRNEQYF.

J is TRBJ1-4 and V is TRBV27; no clear D gene. The V gene's germline CDR1 is MNHEY and CDR2 SMNVEV (reference sequence). Between the trimmed V and J ends, which lost 0 bases and 3 bases, there was a span of 8 bases. This CDR3 contains 15 residues. Here the CDR3 reads CASSLSGGSNEKLFF. CDR3 DNA: TGTGCCAGCAGTTTATCCGGCGGGTCTAATGAAAAACTGTTTTTT.

This sequence joins TRBV11-2 and TRBJ1-2; 7 bases are a match to TRBD1. Germline CDR1 reads SGHAT; CDR2 reads FQNNGV. Trimming cost V 5 bases and J 4 bases; bases outside gene matches: 16. The CDR3 runs 17 residues. CDR3 residues: CASSPTKGPRQGYGYTF. Here the CDR3 DNA reads TGTGCCAGCAGCCCCACAAAAGGGCCCCGACAGGGCTATGGCTACACCTTC.

This chain connects TRBV7-6 to TRBJ2-5, with TRBD2 identical over 11 bases. V shed 4 bases and J 13 bases; nucleotides not matched to a gene: 14. The CDR3 length is 15 residues. CDR1 is SGHVS, CDR2 FNYEAQ, per germline. The CDR3 coding sequence is TGTGCCAGCAGCTCGCAGCCTACTAGCGGGAGTTCTCTGTACTTC. Its protein is CASSSQPTSGSSLYF.